The T cell receptor beta chain described here comes from a study of T cell repertoires in aging, cancer and after chemotherapy. Across the study: Pre- and post-chemotherapy samples were paired from chronic lymphocytic leukemia patients treated with fludarabine- or bendamustine-based regimens.

J was trimmed by 6 bases and V by 6 bases; bases with no gene match: 3. CDR3 length: 14 residues. CDR1 is SGHNT and CDR2 is YENEEA in the germline V gene. TRB rearrangements spanning V, D and J were amplified using mixed TRB-A/B primers. MiXCR was run by TCRdb on the multiplex PCR reads, yielding one entry per CDR3 protein. This table has some 4,600 distinct CDR3 sequences, more than 25% appearing once. The template was genomic DNA from peripheral blood, not RNA. This clonotype is labeled medium-sized. The specimen was blood. This sequence was found in a human donor with a blood cancer. V and J are TRBV11-3 and TRBJ2-2, with 11 bases matching TRBD2. The CDR3, as DNA: TGTGCCAGCAGGTCGGGACTAGCGGCCGGGGAGCTGTTTTTT. Residues: CASRSGLAAGELFF.